This TCR beta chain was identified in a study of CD8 T cells in ankylosing spondylitis. TCRdb recomputed calls from the 5' RACE reads with MiXCR, one row per CDR3 protein. The data show roughly 150,000 distinct CDR3 sequences, roughly 10% seen once. Worth noting for this clonotype: No antigen is known for it.

This CDR3 contains 15 residues. From germline, CDR1 is SGHDN and CDR2 FVKESK. V was shortened by 2 bases and J by 6 bases, with 17 bases between the two germline ends. Study conclusions and caveats: Seven to nine highly homologous variants formed a TCR beta motif that appeared characteristic of ankylosing spondylitis blood. Disease-linked clones had a CD8+ phenotype and relatively low frequency in peripheral blood. Disease-linked clones reportedly showed significant enrichment in matched ankylosing spondylitis synovial fluid.

The V call is TRBV14, the J call TRBJ2-7, with D possibly being TRBD2 (6 bases). Sequencing was performed on blood, either unsorted or a sorted T cell fraction (not recorded which). The TCR sequence derives from a female donor with ankylosing spondylitis or in good health (not recorded which). CDR3 DNA sequence: TGTGCCAGCAGCCAACGGGGGACCCCTGTTGGCGAGCAGTACTTC. Protein: CASSQRGTPVGEQYF.